This T cell receptor beta chain was recorded in a study of blood T cell repertoires in COVID-19. At the level of the study: From the United States, Italy and Spain came samples of acute and convalescent COVID-19.

In the original analysis: For nucleated cells, counts were estimated from reference gene primer amplification. Produced via immunoSEQ multiplex PCR; TCRdb's table is partial and in-frame only. The DNA gave D and trimming, while V, J and clone size come from that table. The sample records 150,000 to 200,000 clones, roughly three quarters being singletons. The TCR sequence derives from a man aged 55 to 69 with active or convalescent COVID-19. Input material: peripheral blood.

In nucleotides, the CDR3 is TGTGCCAGCAGCTTAGTGCGGGAGCAGGAGACCCAGTACTTC. Protein sequence: CASSLVREQETQYF. The chain combines TRBV7-9 with TRBJ2-5, with 7 positions matching TRBD2. J gave up 5 bases and V 1 base, and 4 bases lay outside the gene matches. The CDR3 loop spans 14 amino acids. CDR1 and CDR2 from the germline V gene are SEHNR and FQNEAQ (reference sequence).